One sample yielded the 20 T cell receptor beta chains listed below, sequenced in a study of T-cell memory formation after mild COVID-19. TCRdb re-called the 5' RACE reads through MiXCR, storing one row per CDR3 protein. This repertoire shows 200,000 to 250,000 distinct CDR3 sequences, roughly a tenth found once; its top ten account for less than 4%. The sequenced sample was PBMCs or a T cell subset sorted from them (not recorded which). These receptors all stem from a man aged 18 to 35 who had mild COVID-19 (a few samples of this study predate the infection). Cell type and time point are not known.

V and J are TRBV28 and TRBJ1-5; TRBD1 matches at 9 bases. The CDR3 consists of 16 residues. Germline V gene sequence: CDR1 MDHEN, CDR2 SYDVKM. V lost 3 bases and J lost 0; bases outside the gene matches: 3. The chain's CDR3 is CASSFRGQGSNQPQHF. CDR3 nucleotides: TGTGCCAGCAGTTTCCGGGGACAGGGTAGCAATCAGCCCCAGCATTTT.

This clonotype was found a few times. The V gene is TRBV6-2 or TRBV6-3, the J gene TRBJ2-2; D unclear. The CDR3 sequence is 12 residues long. Trimming took 6 bases from V and 4 from J, leaving 6 bases between them. CDR1 MNHEY and CDR2 SVGEGT come from the germline V gene. The DNA of the CDR3 is TGTGCCAGCAGCCATTTCACCGGGGAGCTGTTTTTT. Translated, it gives CASSHFTGELFF.

This clonotype was seen more than once but under ten times. This chain uses TRBV15 with TRBJ1-5; no clear D gene. The V end was cut by 1 base, the J end by 6 bases, with 4 bases between. Germline CDR1 reads LNHNV; CDR2 reads YYDKDF (reference sequence). The CDR3 has 12 residues. The CDR3 spells CATSRAGQPQHF. As DNA, the CDR3 is TGTGCCACCAGCAGAGCGGGTCAGCCCCAGCATTTT.

This clonotype was found a few times. The V gene is TRBV20-1, the J gene TRBJ2-5; D may be TRBD2 (6 bases). Between the trimmed V and J ends, which lost 1 base and 4 bases, there was a span of 25 bases. Germline-derived CDR1 and CDR2 are DFQATT and SNEGSKA (reference sequence). The CDR3 runs to 18 residues. Written as DNA, the CDR3 is TGCAGTGCTAGAGCCCCCCCAGCCTCGATGGGTAGCGGAGAGACCCAGTACTTC. Protein product: CSARAPPASMGSGETQYF.

This clonotype has a handful of counts. The junction departs from the called germline gene at one end, perhaps through a read error. J is TRBJ2-3 and V is TRBV7-3, with D possibly being TRBD1 (7 bases). The germline V gene encodes CDR1 SGHTA and CDR2 FQGTGA. The CDR3 covers 13 residues. CDR3 coding DNA: TGTGCCAGCGGCTTCAGGGGGGAGGATACGCAGTATTTT. Translated, it gives CASGFRGEDTQYF.

This clonotype occurred a few times. The chain links TRBV20-1 to TRBJ2-1; TRBD2 might be the D (7 bases). The CDR3 runs 16 residues. V was pared by 5 bases and J by 4 bases, with 21 bases between. Germline CDR1 and CDR2: DFQATT and SNEGSKA (reference sequence). The CDR3 here is CSAPPRTAGAYNEQFF. The DNA of the CDR3 is TGCAGTGCTCCCCCCCGGACCGCGGGGGCATACAATGAGCAGTTCTTC.

This clonotype was observed many times. The chain couples TRBV7-3 to TRBJ1-1; D is unclear. The CDR3 runs 13 residues. V dropped 3 bases and J dropped 1 base, with 6 bases sitting between them. From germline, CDR1 is SGHTA and CDR2 FQGTGA. CDR3 protein: CASSFGTNTEAFF. For the CDR3, the DNA is TGTGCCAGCAGCTTCGGCACGAACACTGAAGCTTTCTTT.

The chain couples TRBV5-6 to TRBJ2-7; unclear D gene. From germline, CDR1 is SGHDT and CDR2 YYEEEE. The CDR3 has 13 residues. Trimming removed 1 base at V and 3 bases at J, with 8 bases between. CDR3 bases: TGTGCCAGCAGCTTGCGAGCGATCTACGAGCAGTACGTC. Translated, it gives CASSLRAIYEQYV.

This sequence joins TRBV12-3 or TRBV12-4 and TRBJ1-2; D remains unclear. The CDR3 covers 14 residues. V dropped 6 bases and J dropped 4 bases, with 15 bases sitting between them. CDR3 region: CASSPTGLGYGYTF. The CDR3 region has the DNA TGTGCCAGCAGCCCTACGGGGTTAGGCTATGGCTACACCTTC.

This clonotype was seen a handful of times. The J gene is TRBJ1-5, the V gene TRBV24-1; D is unclear. The CDR3 covers 14 residues. Between the trimmed V and J ends, which lost 2 bases and 11 bases, there was a span of 15 bases. Germline CDR1 reads KGHDR; CDR2 reads SFDVKD. The CDR3 bases are TGTGCCACCAGTGATTCAACAGTAGCCGCAGCCCAGCATTTT. Its protein product is CATSDSTVAAAQHF.

This clonotype was counted between two and nine times. V and J are TRBV2 and TRBJ1-1, with 7 bases aligning to TRBD1. J gave up 1 base and V 7 bases, and 9 bases lay outside the gene matches. This CDR3 is built from 15 residues. The germline CDR1 and CDR2 sequences are SNHLY and FYNNEI. CDR3 loop: CASNRGRGENTEAFF. As DNA, the CDR3 is TGTGCCAGCAACAGGGGAAGGGGGGAGAACACTGAAGCTTTCTTT. The full variable domain, in which reference TRBV2 and TRBJ1-1 provide the parts outside the CDR3, is EPEVTQTPSHQVTQMGQEVILRCVPISNHLYFYWYRQILGQKVEFLVSFYNNEISEKSEIFDDQFSVERPDGSNFTLKIRSTKLEDSAMYFCASNRGRGENTEAFFGQGTRLTVV.

V usage is TRBV7-2 and J usage is TRBJ1-5; D is possibly TRBD1 (5 bases). Trimming removed 8 bases at V and 1 base at J, with 12 bases between. Germline-derived CDR1 and CDR2 are SGHTA and FQGNSA. There are 14 residues in the CDR3. CDR3 bases: TGTGCCAGCGGCGACTGGGGCAGCAATCAGCCCCAGCATTTT. It yields the protein CASGDWGSNQPQHF.

The chain uses TRBV5-1 and TRBJ2-3, with 9 bases that match TRBD2. Germline CDR1 SGHRS, CDR2 YFSETQ. There are 18 residues in the CDR3. V was clipped by 6 bases and J by 0 bases; unmatched bases: 14. CDR3 amino acids: CASKSGVAGAPSTDTQYF. The CDR3 coding sequence is TGCGCCAGCAAAAGCGGAGTAGCGGGGGCCCCTAGCACAGATACGCAGTATTTT.

This clonotype came up a few times. The rearrangement uses TRBV7-2 and TRBJ2-1; no reliable D call. Trimming took off 1 base at V and 7 bases at J, with 14 bases between the two ends. The CDR3 is 15 residues long. Germline V gene lookup returns CDR1 SGHTA and CDR2 FQGNSA. The CDR3 sequence is CASSLGTGRVNEQFF. In DNA form, the CDR3 reads TGTGCCAGCAGCTTAGGCACGGGCCGTGTTAATGAGCAGTTCTTC.

This clonotype was seen a few times. This chain uses TRBV28 with TRBJ1-2; 8 bases map to TRBD1. Germline V gene data show CDR1 as MDHEN and CDR2 as SYDVKM. V was pared by 6 bases and J by 5 bases, with 2 bases of the junction left unmatched. The CDR3 has 12 amino acids. CDR3: CASRRTGYGYTF. The CDR3, as DNA: TGTGCCAGCAGAAGGACAGGGTATGGCTACACCTTC.

This chain connects TRBV6-5 to TRBJ1-4; D ambiguous. This CDR3 region has 13 residues. V was cut by 0 bases and J by 7 bases, with 6 bases left in between. Germline lookup yields CDR1 MNHEY and CDR2 SVGAGI. The CDR3 protein is CASSYSSFEKLFF. The CDR3 DNA reads as TGTGCCAGCAGTTACTCGTCTTTTGAAAAACTGTTTTTT.

This clonotype was counted only a few times. The chain uses TRBV12-3 or TRBV12-4 and TRBJ2-5, with D possibly being TRBD1 or TRBD2 (5 bases each). V was pared by 2 bases and J by 5 bases, with 15 bases between. CDR3 length: 15 residues. The CDR3 nucleotides read TGTGCCAGCAGTTTAAGACAGCCGGGATTCGAGACCCAGTACTTC. Protein: CASSLRQPGFETQYF.

This clonotype was observed a handful of times. The genes are TRBV10-3 and TRBJ1-1, with TRBD1 as a possible D gene (6 bases). V dropped 3 bases and J dropped 5 bases, with 16 bases sitting between them. This CDR3 has 15 residues. Germline CDR1 ENHRY, CDR2 SYGVKD. The CDR3 DNA reads as TGTGCCATCAGTGACTCCAGGGGCCGGAGTACTGAAGCTTTCTTT. Its protein product is CAISDSRGRSTEAFF.

The rearrangement joins TRBV10-3 to TRBJ2-7; TRBD1 matches 9 bases. Per germline, CDR1 ENHRY and CDR2 SYGVKD. J lost 3 bases, V lost 6 bases, and 6 bases had no gene match. The CDR3 consists of 14 residues. The CDR3 nucleotides are TGTGCCATCAGCCGGACAGGGGTGTTCTACGAGCAGTACGTC. As protein: CAISRTGVFYEQYV.

The sample holds a few counts of this clonotype. The rearrangement uses TRBV5-1 and TRBJ2-5; perhaps TRBD1 as D (8 bases). The CDR3 is 14 amino acids. Per germline, CDR1 SGHRS and CDR2 YFSETQ. Trimming stripped 2 bases from V and 4 bases from J, with 12 bases between. CDR3 in amino acids: CASSLQGEGETQYF. Written as DNA, the CDR3 is TGCGCCAGCAGCTTACAGGGGGAGGGAGAGACCCAGTACTTC. Drawing the rest from reference TRBV5-1 and TRBJ2-5, the complete variable domain is KAGVTQTPRYLIKTRGQQVTLSCSPISGHRSVSWYQQTPGQGLQFLFEYFSETQRNKGNFPGRFSGRQFSNSRSEMNVSTLELGDSALYLCASSLQGEGETQYFGPGTRLLVL.